The T cell receptor beta chain described here comes from a study of T-cell reconstitution after alpha-beta-depleted transplantation in children. The library targeted TCRbeta and was prepared with unique molecular identifiers. TCRdb reanalysed the PCR reads using MiXCR and keeps one entry per CDR3 protein. The sample lists roughly 500,000 distinct CDR3 sequences; around 12% were seen once. This clonotype appeared a few times. CDR3 length: 14 amino acids. CDR1 is LNHDA and CDR2 is SQIVND in the germline V gene (reference sequence). V lost 3 bases, J lost 3 bases, and 11 bases lay in between. The rearrangement uses TRBV19 and TRBJ2-5, with D possibly being TRBD2 (6 bases). This TCR was sampled from a human donor who donated a stem cell graft to a child with combined immunodeficiency. This material consisted of PBMCs from the stem cell graft donor, taken from the stem cell graft. CDR3 amino acids: CASSIGSLKETQYF. CDR3 DNA sequence: TGTGCCAGTAGTATCGGGAGCTTAAAAGAGACCCAGTACTTC.